One T cell receptor beta chain is described in this entry. The source of the sample is a study of blood T cell repertoires in COVID-19. Study information: Acute-phase and convalescent COVID-19 samples originated in the United States, Italy and Spain. Sample material is recorded as cDNA or gDNA derived from T cells, B-cell-depleted T cells, or PBMCs.

Per the original methods: Counts of nucleated cells, estimated from reference gene primer amplification, were obtained. Method: immunoSEQ multiplex PCR; TCRdb's copy keeps in-frame clones and lacks some. D and trimming were read from the DNA, whereas the V and J calls and clone size are those reported in that table. The table records about 290,000 clones, about 89% of them present only once. The sample taken for sequencing was peripheral blood. The receptor's source is a man aged 40-55 years with acute or convalescent COVID-19.

CDR3 sequence: CASSSGVGSYNEQFF. In DNA form, the CDR3 reads TGTGCCAGCAGCTCAGGGGTTGGCTCCTACAATGAGCAGTTCTTC. V is TRBV5-4 and J is TRBJ2-1, with D maybe TRBD1 (6 bases). The CDR3 is 15 residues long. Germline-derived CDR1 and CDR2 are SGHNT and YYREEE (reference sequence). V lost 3 bases and J 0 bases, leaving 10 bases between the germline ends.